This T cell receptor (beta chain) is drawn from a study of T cells after posttransplantation cyclophosphamide. The count of this clone is one. What it recognizes is unknown. V gave up 6 bases and J gave up 9 bases, with 17 bases separating them. The CDR3 is 13 residues long. Germline lookup yields CDR1 LNHDA and CDR2 SQIVND (reference sequence). Profiled with immunoSEQ multiplex PCR; TCRdb holds only in-frame clones, not every one. The sample carries roughly 21,000 clones, around 87% recorded once. Methotrexate plus calcineurin inhibitor accompanied controls' myeloablative marrow transplants; sampling was 1 year later. Findings and limits, study-wide: Recipient CMV seropositivity and CMV reactivation strongly tracked TRB clonality. Skin or GI-infiltrating T cells shared few TRB sequences with blood. Later blood repertoires were often dominated by clones from the donor CD8+ memory compartment.

This specimen was PBMCs, taken roughly 49 weeks after allogeneic stem cell transplant with calcineurin inhibitor and methotrexate. This TCR was recovered from a female patient in her thirties or forties who received an allogeneic stem cell transplant from an unrelated donor, was CMV-positive, and had acute and chronic GVHD. T cells may partly derive from the graft donor. The rearrangement links TRBV19 to TRBJ2-5, with D possibly TRBD2 on 6 matching bases. CDR3 bases: TGTGCCAGTAGCTTAACAGAGGGAGGAGCCCAGTACTTC. This gives the protein CASSLTEGGAQYF.